This T cell receptor (beta chain) was profiled in a study of technical replicates of blood from a handful of donors. V gave up 3 bases and J gave up 9 bases; unmatched junction bases: 6. Germline V gene lookup returns CDR1 SGHTA and CDR2 FQGNSA. This CDR3 region has 15 residues. The table came from immunoSEQ multiplex PCR; TCRdb's copy has only in-frame clones and leaves some out. This sample has roughly 97,000 clones, with approximately 96% found just once. The chain couples TRBV7-2 to TRBJ2-3, with 13 bases identical to TRBD2. The origin of this receptor is a human donor in good health. Sample: T cells isolated from PBMCs. The CDR3 sequence is CASSLGLAGPTTQYF. The CDR3 bases are TGTGCCAGCAGCTTGGGACTAGCGGGACCTACAACGCAGTATTTT.